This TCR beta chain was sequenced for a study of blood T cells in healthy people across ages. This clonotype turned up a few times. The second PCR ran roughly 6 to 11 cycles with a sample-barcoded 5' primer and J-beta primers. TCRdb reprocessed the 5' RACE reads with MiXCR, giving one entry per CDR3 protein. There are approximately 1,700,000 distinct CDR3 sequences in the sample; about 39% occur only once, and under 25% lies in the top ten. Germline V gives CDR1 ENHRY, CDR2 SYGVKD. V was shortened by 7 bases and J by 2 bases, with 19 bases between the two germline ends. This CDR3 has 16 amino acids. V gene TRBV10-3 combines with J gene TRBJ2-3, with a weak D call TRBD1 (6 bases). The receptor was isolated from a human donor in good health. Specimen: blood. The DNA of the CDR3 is TGTGCCATCAAACTCGGGGAGACAGGAGACACAGATACGCAGTATTTT. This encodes CAIKLGETGDTDTQYF.